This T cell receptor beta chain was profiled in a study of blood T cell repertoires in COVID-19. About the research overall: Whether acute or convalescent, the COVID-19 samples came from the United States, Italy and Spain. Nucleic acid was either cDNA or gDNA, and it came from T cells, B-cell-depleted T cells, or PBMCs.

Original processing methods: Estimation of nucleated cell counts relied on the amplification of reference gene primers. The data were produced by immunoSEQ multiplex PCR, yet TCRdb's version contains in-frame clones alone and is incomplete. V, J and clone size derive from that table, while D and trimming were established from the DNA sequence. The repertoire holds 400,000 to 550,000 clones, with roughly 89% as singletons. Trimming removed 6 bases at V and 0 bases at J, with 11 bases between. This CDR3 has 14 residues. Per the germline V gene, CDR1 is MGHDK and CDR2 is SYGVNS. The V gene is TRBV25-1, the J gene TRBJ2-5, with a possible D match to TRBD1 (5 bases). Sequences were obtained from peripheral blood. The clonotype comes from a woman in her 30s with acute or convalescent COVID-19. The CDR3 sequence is CASSPTGYQETQYF. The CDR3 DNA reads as TGTGCCAGCAGCCCTACAGGATACCAAGAGACCCAGTACTTC.